Listed here is a single TCR beta chain. Its antigen target is currently unknown. Base qualities were left out, and no much larger clone turns up one base away. The CDR3 regions of human TCRbeta chains were analyzed by immunosequencing. As for the original processing: TCRs in the repertoires were matched against a reference library of SARS-CoV-2-specific TCRs that had been generated with the MIRA antigen-specificity platform. Breadth meant the fraction of unique TCRs that were SARS-CoV-2-associated, whereas depth meant the fraction of total T cells that were SARS-CoV-2-associated. Using the MIRA data, each spike-specific TCR was assigned both to the spike region to which the TCR was reactive and to a CD4 or CD8 class. Log10-transformed breadth and depth values were compared by one-way ANOVA with Sidak's multiple comparisons tests. TCRdb obtained this table from immuneACCESS and retained in-frame rearrangements with V and J assigned. These tables miss some clones; where compared with another copy, unresolved V genes account for less than half of the shortfall, and the remainder is unexplained. V, J and clone size derive from that table, while D and trimming were established from the DNA sequence. In all, the sample holds over 110,000 clones, and 85% to 95% of those were seen once. 12% of the sample lies in the top ten.

The data originate from a study of T cell responses to AZD1222 COVID-19 vaccine (dated by TCRdb to the early 2020s). In the study overall: A total of under 250 trial participants underwent TCR sequencing, of whom about 210 had received two doses of AZD1222 and approximately 26 had received two doses of the MenACWY control vaccine. Trial participants were enrolled into age subgroups of 18-55, 56-69 and 70-plus years, which contained about 150, 27 and 61 TCR-sequenced participants, respectively.

The sample's time point label is to be understood as: sample from adult after SARS-CoV-2 infection, after symptom onset. A couple of convalescent COVID-19 patients, sampled after symptom onset from adults with prior SARS-CoV-2 infection, were also TCR-sequenced for comparison. The research as a whole found: A significant rise in spike-specific TCR breadth and depth was observed after two AZD1222 doses relative to day 0 and relative to MenACWY recipients. In the small 56-69-year group, the increase in depth fell short of significance, most likely because of low power. Vaccine-associated CD4 TCRs spanned the whole spike protein, with dominant responses in regions 160-218 and 743-854. Participants were mostly white British and included more females than males, and it was suggested by the authors that clonal diversity may have been underestimated. Conclusions about previously exposed vaccinees are limited, since just five or six AZD1222 recipients were seropositive for SARS-CoV-2 at baseline. Reportedly, almost half of the unique spike-specific TCRs recognized epitopes lying outside the regions that are mutated in the B.1.351 and B.1.1.7 variants. No day 14 peak-response samples were available, so repertoires were characterized only after the peak T cell response.

The sample was peripheral blood, taken after recovery from COVID-19. The clonotype originates from an adult who had recovered from COVID-19.

The CDR3 region has the sequence CASSYGTPIPPNYGYTF. The base sequence is TGTGCCAGCAGTTACGGGACTCCGATCCCCCCAAACTATGGCTACACCTTC. The chain is encoded by TRBV27 joined to TRBJ1-2; TRBD1 might be the D gene, on 5 matching bases. The CDR3 measures 17 amino acids from cysteine to phenylalanine. The CDR3 DNA has 51 bases and is translated from base 1. The germline V gene (reference sequence) provides CDR1 MNHEY and CDR2 SMNVEV. At the junction V is shortened by 4 bases and J by 2 bases, with 20 bases in between.